The text below deals with one TCR beta chain. These data originate in a study of blood T cell repertoires in COVID-19. Study summary: The origin of the acute and convalescent COVID-19 samples was the United States, Italy and Spain.

Sequencing used immunoSEQ multiplex PCR; TCRdb keeps in-frame clones, though not all of them. The sample includes 150,000 or so clones, roughly 86% of them seen just once. With 3 bases clipped from V and 3 bases from J, the junction kept 6 bases outside the gene matches. This CDR3 comprises 15 residues. The germline gives CDR1 MNHEY, CDR2 SVGAGI. This clonotype was sampled from a man between 40 and 49 years old who had recovered from COVID-19. Input material: peripheral blood. The chain employs TRBV6-5 and TRBJ2-5, with 8 bases fitting TRBD2. The CDR3 protein is CASSYLSSGEETQYF. For the CDR3, the DNA is TGTGCCAGCAGTTATTTGAGTAGCGGGGAAGAGACCCAGTACTTC.